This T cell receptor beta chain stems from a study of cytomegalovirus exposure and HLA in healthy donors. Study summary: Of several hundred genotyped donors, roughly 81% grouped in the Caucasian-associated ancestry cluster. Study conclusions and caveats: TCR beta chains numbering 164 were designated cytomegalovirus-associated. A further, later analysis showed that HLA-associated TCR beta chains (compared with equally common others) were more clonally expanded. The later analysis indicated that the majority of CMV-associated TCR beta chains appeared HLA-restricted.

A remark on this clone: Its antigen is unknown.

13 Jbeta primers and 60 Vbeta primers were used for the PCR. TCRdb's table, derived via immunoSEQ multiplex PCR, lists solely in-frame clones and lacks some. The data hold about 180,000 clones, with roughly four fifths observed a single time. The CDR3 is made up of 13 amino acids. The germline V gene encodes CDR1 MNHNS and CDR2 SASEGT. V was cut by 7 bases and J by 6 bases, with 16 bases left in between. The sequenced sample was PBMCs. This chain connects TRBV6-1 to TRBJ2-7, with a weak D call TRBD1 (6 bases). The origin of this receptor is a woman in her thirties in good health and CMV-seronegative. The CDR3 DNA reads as TGTGCCAGCAAATCGGGACACCACTCCGAGCAGTACTTC. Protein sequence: CASKSGHHSEQYF.